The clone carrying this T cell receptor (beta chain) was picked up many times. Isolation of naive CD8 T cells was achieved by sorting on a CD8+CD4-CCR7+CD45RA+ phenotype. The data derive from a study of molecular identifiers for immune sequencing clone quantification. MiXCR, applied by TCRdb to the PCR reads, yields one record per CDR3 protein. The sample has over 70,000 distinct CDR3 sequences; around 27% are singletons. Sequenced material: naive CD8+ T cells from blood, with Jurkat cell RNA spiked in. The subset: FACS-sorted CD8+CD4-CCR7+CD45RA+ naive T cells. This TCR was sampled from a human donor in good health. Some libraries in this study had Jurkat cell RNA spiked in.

In nucleotides, the CDR3 is TGTGCCACCAGTGGCCCGACAGGGGTAGAGACCCAGTACTTC. Protein: CATSGPTGVETQYF. V and J are TRBV24-1 and TRBJ2-5; 8 positions match TRBD1. Trimming at V came to 5 bases and at J to 4 bases, leaving 5 bases not matched to a gene. The CDR3 is made up of 14 amino acids. Looked up from germline, CDR1 is KGHDR and CDR2 is SFDVKD.